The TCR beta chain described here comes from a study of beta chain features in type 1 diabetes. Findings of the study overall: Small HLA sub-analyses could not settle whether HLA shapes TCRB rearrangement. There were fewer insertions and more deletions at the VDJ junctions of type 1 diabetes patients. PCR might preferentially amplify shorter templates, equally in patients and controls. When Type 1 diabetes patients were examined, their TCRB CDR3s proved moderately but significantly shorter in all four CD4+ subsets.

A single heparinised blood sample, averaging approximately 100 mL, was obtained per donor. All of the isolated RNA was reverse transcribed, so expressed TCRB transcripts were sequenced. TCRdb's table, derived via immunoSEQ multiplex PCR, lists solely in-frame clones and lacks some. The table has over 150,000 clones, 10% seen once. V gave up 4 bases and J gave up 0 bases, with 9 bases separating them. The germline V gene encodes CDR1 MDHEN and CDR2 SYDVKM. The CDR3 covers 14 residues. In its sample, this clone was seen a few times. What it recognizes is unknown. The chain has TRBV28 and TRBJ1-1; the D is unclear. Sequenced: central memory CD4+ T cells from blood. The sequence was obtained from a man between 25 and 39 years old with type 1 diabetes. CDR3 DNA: TGTGCCAGCAGTTCCACCGGGATGAACACTGAAGCTTTCTTT. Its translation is CASSSTGMNTEAFF.